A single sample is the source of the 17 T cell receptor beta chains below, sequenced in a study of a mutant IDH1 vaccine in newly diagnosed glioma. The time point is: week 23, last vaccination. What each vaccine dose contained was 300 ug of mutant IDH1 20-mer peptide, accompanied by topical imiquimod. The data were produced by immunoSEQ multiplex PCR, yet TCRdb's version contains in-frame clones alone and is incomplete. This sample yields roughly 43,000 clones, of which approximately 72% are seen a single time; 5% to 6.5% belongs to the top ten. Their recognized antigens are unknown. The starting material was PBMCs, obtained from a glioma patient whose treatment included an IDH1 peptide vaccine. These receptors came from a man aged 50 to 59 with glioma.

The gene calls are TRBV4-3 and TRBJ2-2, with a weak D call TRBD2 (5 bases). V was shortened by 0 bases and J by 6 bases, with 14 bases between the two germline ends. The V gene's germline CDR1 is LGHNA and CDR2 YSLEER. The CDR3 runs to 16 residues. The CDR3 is CASSQDRRPGSGELFF. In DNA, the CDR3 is TGCGCCAGCAGCCAAGATAGGCGACCGGGGTCCGGGGAGCTGTTTTTT.

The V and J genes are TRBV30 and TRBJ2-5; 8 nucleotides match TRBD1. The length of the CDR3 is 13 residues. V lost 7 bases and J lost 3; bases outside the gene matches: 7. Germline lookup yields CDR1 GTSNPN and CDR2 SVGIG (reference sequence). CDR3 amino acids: CAYSTDREETQYF. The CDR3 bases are TGTGCCTACTCGACGGACAGGGAAGAGACCCAGTACTTC.

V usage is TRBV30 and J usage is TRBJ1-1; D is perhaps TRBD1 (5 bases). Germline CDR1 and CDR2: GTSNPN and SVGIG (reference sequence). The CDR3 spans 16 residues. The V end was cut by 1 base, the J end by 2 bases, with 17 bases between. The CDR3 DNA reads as TGTGCCTGGAGTGGAGGTCCAACAGGCGCCAACACTGAAGCTTTCTTT. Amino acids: CAWSGGPTGANTEAFF.

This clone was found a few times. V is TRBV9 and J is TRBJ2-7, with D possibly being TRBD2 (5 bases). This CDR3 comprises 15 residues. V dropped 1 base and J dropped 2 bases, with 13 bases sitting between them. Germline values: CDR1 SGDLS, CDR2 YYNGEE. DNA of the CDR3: TGTGCCAGCAGCGTAAGAGGAGACGGGACCTACGAGCAGTACTTC. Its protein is CASSVRGDGTYEQYF. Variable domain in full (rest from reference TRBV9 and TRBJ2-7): DSGVTQTPKHLITATGQRVTLRCSPRSGDLSVYWYQQSLDQGLQFLIQYYNGEERAKGNILERFSAQQFPDLHSELNLSSLELGDSALYFCASSVRGDGTYEQYFGPGTRLTVT.

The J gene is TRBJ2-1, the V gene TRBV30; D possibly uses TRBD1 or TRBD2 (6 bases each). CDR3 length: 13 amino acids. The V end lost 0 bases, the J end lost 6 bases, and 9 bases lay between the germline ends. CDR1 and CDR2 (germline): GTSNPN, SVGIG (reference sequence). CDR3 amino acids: CAWSVGGRNEQFF. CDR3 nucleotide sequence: TGTGCCTGGAGTGTAGGGGGGCGCAATGAGCAGTTCTTC.

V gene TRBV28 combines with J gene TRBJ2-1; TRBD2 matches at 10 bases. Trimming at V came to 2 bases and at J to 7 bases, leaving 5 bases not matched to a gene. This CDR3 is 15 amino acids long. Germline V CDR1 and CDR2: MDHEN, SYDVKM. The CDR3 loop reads CASSLASGGINEQFF. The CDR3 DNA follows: TGTGCCAGCAGTTTAGCTAGCGGGGGTATAAATGAGCAGTTCTTC.

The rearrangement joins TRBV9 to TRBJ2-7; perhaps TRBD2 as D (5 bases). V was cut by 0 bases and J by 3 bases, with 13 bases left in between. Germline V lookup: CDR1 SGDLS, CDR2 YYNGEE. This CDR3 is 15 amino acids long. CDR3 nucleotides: TGTGCCAGCAGCGTAGAGGCAGAGGGATACTACGAGCAGTACTTC. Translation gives CASSVEAEGYYEQYF. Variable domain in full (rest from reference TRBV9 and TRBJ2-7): DSGVTQTPKHLITATGQRVTLRCSPRSGDLSVYWYQQSLDQGLQFLIQYYNGEERAKGNILERFSAQQFPDLHSELNLSSLELGDSALYFCASSVEAEGYYEQYFGPGTRLTVT.

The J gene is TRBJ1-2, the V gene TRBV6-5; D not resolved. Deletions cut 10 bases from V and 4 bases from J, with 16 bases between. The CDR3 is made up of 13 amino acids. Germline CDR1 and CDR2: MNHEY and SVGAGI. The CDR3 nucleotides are TGTGCCACCCTACGAAGGTCCCCCTATGGCTACACCTTC. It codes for CATLRRSPYGYTF.

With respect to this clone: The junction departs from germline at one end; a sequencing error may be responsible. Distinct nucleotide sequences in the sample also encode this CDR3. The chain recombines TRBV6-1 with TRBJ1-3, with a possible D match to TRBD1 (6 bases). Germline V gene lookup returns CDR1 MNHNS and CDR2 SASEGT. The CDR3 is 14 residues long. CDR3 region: CASRLGGAGDTIYF. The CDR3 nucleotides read TGTGCCAGCAGGCTGGGAGGGGCAGGGGACACCATATACTTT.

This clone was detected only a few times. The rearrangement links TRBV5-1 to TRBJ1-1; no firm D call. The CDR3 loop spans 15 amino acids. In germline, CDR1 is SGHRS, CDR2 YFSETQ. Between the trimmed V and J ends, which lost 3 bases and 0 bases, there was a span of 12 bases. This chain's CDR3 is CASSSTTTVNTEAFF. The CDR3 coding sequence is TGCGCCAGCAGCTCCACCACGACGGTGAACACTGAAGCTTTCTTT.

The CDR3 region has the DNA TGTGCCAGTAGCAACCGACAGGCCTCGGTGGCTGAAGCTTTCTTT. Translated: CASSNRQASVAEAFF. This chain joins TRBV19 and TRBJ1-1; perhaps TRBD1 as D (6 bases). CDR1 LNHDA and CDR2 SQIVND come from the germline V gene (reference sequence). This CDR3 is built from 15 residues. Trimming removed 6 bases at V and 6 bases at J, with 20 bases between.

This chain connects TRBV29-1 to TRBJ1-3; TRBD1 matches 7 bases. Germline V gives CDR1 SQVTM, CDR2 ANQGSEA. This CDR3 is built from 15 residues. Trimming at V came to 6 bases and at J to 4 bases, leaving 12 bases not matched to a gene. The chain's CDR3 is CSVSPGTALGNTIYF. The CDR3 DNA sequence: TGCAGCGTGAGCCCGGGGACAGCGTTGGGAAACACCATATATTTT.

CDR3 in amino acids: CASSRGGGTYEQYF. CDR3 sequence (DNA): TGTGCCAGCAGCCGCGGCGGGGGTACCTACGAGCAGTACTTC. The rearrangement uses TRBV5-6 and TRBJ2-7; 7 bases line up with TRBD2. Per the germline V gene, CDR1 is SGHDT and CDR2 is YYEEEE. J was trimmed by 2 bases and V by 4 bases; bases with no gene match: 6. CDR3 length equals 14 residues.

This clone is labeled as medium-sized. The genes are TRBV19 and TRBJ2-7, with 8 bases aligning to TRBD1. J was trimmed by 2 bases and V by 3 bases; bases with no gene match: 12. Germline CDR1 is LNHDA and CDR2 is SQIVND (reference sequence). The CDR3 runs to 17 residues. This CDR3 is CASSIHPRTGTTYEQYF. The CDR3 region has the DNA TGTGCCAGTAGTATTCACCCCCGGACAGGGACGACCTACGAGCAGTACTTC.

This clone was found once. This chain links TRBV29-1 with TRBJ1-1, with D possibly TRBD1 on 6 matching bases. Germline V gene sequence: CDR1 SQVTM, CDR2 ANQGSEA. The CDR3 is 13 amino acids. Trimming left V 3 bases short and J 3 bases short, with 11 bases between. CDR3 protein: CSVDLQGYTEAFF. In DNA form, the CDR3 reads TGCAGCGTTGATCTTCAGGGGTACACTGAAGCTTTCTTT. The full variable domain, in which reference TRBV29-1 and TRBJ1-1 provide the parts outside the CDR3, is SAVISQKPSRDICQRGTSLTIQCQVDSQVTMMFWYRQQPGQSLTLIATANQGSEATYESGFVIDKFPISRPNLTFSTLTVSNMSPEDSSIYLCSVDLQGYTEAFFGQGTRLTVV.

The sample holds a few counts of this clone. The CDR3 nucleotides are TGTGCTAGTGGTTTGTCGAGACAGGGGTCTATGAACACTGAAGCTTTCTTT. Residues: CASGLSRQGSMNTEAFF. This chain connects TRBV12-5 to TRBJ1-1, with 8 bases fitting TRBD1. Germline lookup yields CDR1 LGHNT and CDR2 FRNRAP. The CDR3 consists of 17 residues. V shed 2 bases, J shed 0 bases, and the junction held 8 bases outside the gene matches.

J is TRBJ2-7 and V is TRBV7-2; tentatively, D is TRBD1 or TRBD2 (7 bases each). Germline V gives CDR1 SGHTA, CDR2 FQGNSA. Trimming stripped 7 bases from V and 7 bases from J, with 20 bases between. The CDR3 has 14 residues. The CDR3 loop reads CASTPGGALEEQYF. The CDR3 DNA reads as TGTGCCAGCACCCCAGGGGGGGCTCTTGAAGAGCAGTACTTC.